The 29 T cell receptor beta chains in this list originate from one sample, sequenced in a study of cytomegalovirus exposure and HLA in healthy donors. Use of 60 Vbeta and 13 Jbeta primers characterized the PCR. Sequencing used immunoSEQ multiplex PCR; TCRdb keeps in-frame clones, though not all of them. The table records tens of thousands of clones, over 60% of them present only once. What was sequenced was PBMCs. Source of these receptors: a female donor in good health and CMV-seronegative.

The J gene is TRBJ2-7, the V gene TRBV19; D is possibly TRBD2 (6 bases). Per germline, CDR1 LNHDA and CDR2 SQIVND (reference sequence). V was clipped by 4 bases and J by 1 base, with 17 bases between them. The CDR3 covers 16 residues. The DNA of the CDR3 is TGTGCCAGTAGTAAAACCTCAGGAGGGTATTCCTACGAGCAGTACTTC. Translating gives CASSKTSGGYSYEQYF.

V usage is TRBV7-9 and J usage is TRBJ2-1, with 9 bases fitting TRBD1. This CDR3 contains 14 residues. Germline values: CDR1 SEHNR, CDR2 FQNEAQ (reference sequence). Trimming took 0 bases from V and 7 from J; bases not matched to a gene: 1. Here the CDR3 reads CASSLAGTGNEQFF. DNA for the CDR3: TGTGCCAGCAGCTTAGCCGGGACAGGGAATGAGCAGTTCTTC.

V is TRBV28 and J is TRBJ2-7; the match to TRBD1 covers 9 bases. Germline loops: CDR1 MDHEN, CDR2 SYDVKM. The length of the CDR3 is 15 residues. V lost 5 bases to trimming and J lost 0 bases; unmatched junction nucleotides: 5. The chain's CDR3 is CASSVQGANSYEQYF. Here the CDR3 DNA reads TGTGCCAGCAGTGTACAGGGGGCTAACTCCTACGAGCAGTACTTC.

The genes are TRBV14 and TRBJ1-1, with TRBD1 identical over 9 bases. Trimming at V came to 7 bases and at J to 5 bases, leaving 14 bases not matched to a gene. CDR1 SGHDN and CDR2 FVKESK come from the germline V gene. The CDR3 is made up of 16 amino acids. The CDR3 here is CASKLFLQGARTEAFF. CDR3 DNA: TGTGCCAGCAAACTCTTCTTACAGGGGGCGCGGACTGAAGCTTTCTTT.

This clone was seen a few times. This chain connects TRBV9 to TRBJ2-7; D gene uncertain. The CDR3 covers 15 residues. V lost 2 bases and J 0 bases, leaving 12 bases between the germline ends. Germline V gene lookup returns CDR1 SGDLS and CDR2 YYNGEE. The chain's CDR3 is CASSVNYQSSYEQYF. CDR3 coding DNA: TGTGCCAGCAGCGTCAACTACCAAAGCTCCTACGAGCAGTACTTC.

This clone was detected only once. The genes are TRBV7-2 and TRBJ2-7; TRBD1 matches at 8 bases. Germline trimming cut 5 bases from V and 0 bases from J; bases unmatched to any gene: 6. Per germline, CDR1 SGHTA and CDR2 FQGNSA. This CDR3 contains 15 residues. CDR3 residues: CASSLGQGVSYEQYF. The CDR3 DNA reads as TGTGCCAGCAGCCTTGGACAGGGAGTCTCCTACGAGCAGTACTTC.

The genes are TRBV5-1 and TRBJ2-3; 8 bases are shared with TRBD2. The CDR3 covers 16 residues. CDR1 and CDR2 from the germline V gene are SGHRS and YFSETQ. V lost 2 bases, J lost 1 base, and 6 bases stayed unmatched. CDR3 in amino acids: CASSFPTAGGTDTQYF. CDR3 sequence (DNA): TGCGCCAGCAGCTTTCCCACAGCGGGGGGCACAGATACGCAGTATTTT.

V usage is TRBV28 and J usage is TRBJ1-6, with TRBD1 identical over 9 bases. V was pared by 5 bases and J by 7 bases, with 6 bases of the junction left unmatched. From germline, CDR1 is MDHEN and CDR2 SYDVKM. The CDR3 runs 15 residues. The CDR3 here is CASSGGGQGNSPLHF. The CDR3 region has the DNA TGTGCCAGCAGTGGGGGGGGACAGGGCAATTCACCCCTCCACTTT.

The V and J genes are TRBV4-3 and TRBJ2-1; maybe TRBD1 (6 bases). V gave up 4 bases and J gave up 5 bases, with 15 bases separating them. CDR3 length equals 15 residues. Germline V gene lookup returns CDR1 LGHNA and CDR2 YSLEER. CDR3 amino acids: CASSRGQRIDNEQFF. The CDR3 DNA follows: TGCGCCAGCAGCCGAGGACAGCGGATTGACAATGAGCAGTTCTTC.

This clone was counted only a few times. The rearrangement links TRBV30 to TRBJ2-1; 8 bases match TRBD2. Germline V lookup: CDR1 GTSNPN, CDR2 SVGIG (reference sequence). CDR3 length: 15 residues. V was pared by 0 bases and J by 7 bases, with 8 bases of the junction left unmatched. CDR3 nucleotides: TGTGCCTGGAGTGTACCGGGACTAGGAGTGAATGAGCAGTTCTTC. This translates into CAWSVPGLGVNEQFF.

This clone was detected only once. The V call is TRBV29-1, the J call TRBJ1-5, with a weak D call TRBD1 (5 bases). V lost 1 base and J 4 bases, leaving 8 bases between the germline ends. The CDR3 has 13 residues. Germline CDR1 and CDR2: SQVTM and ANQGSEA. The CDR3 here is CSVEGGPNQPQHF. For the CDR3, the DNA is TGCAGCGTTGAAGGGGGCCCGAATCAGCCCCAGCATTTT.

This chain joins TRBV6-7 and TRBJ2-7; weak D call: TRBD2 (6 bases). TRBV6-7 is an open reading frame whose function is uncertain. The CDR3 totals 12 residues. The CDR3 spells CARGSGCYEQYF. The CDR3 DNA reads TGTGCTCGGGGGAGCGGGTGCTACGAGCAGTACTTC.

In this sample, this clone turned up a few times. Here the CDR3 DNA reads TGTGCCAGCAGCCAGGGGGCCCCCGGGGAGCTGTTTTTT. Protein sequence: CASSQGAPGELFF. The rearrangement uses TRBV6-4 and TRBJ2-2; TRBD1 matches at 8 bases. CDR1 is MRHNA, CDR2 SNTAGT, per germline. The CDR3 consists of 13 residues. Trimming cost V 6 bases and J 6 bases; bases outside gene matches: 3.

The chain links TRBV5-1 to TRBJ1-1; D perhaps matches TRBD1 (5 bases). Per germline, CDR1 SGHRS and CDR2 YFSETQ. The CDR3 extends over 13 amino acids. V lost 2 bases to trimming and J lost 4 bases, with 9 bases between them. CDR3 DNA sequence: TGCGCCAGCAGCTTTCAGGGAGGCACTGAAGCTTTCTTT. Its translation: CASSFQGGTEAFF.

The chain uses TRBV18 and TRBJ1-4, with 8 bases aligning to TRBD1. After removal of 4 bases from V and 7 bases from J, the junction contained 11 bases not matched to a gene. Looked up from germline, CDR1 is KGHSH and CDR2 is LQKENI. The CDR3 spans 16 residues. The CDR3 region has the DNA TGTGCCAGCTCACAAACGCCGGGACAGGAAGGTGAAAAACTGTTTTTT. It specifies CASSQTPGQEGEKLFF.

The genes are TRBV10-3 and TRBJ2-7; tentatively, D is TRBD2 (7 bases). Germline assignment: CDR1 ENHRY and CDR2 SYGVKD. The CDR3 runs 14 residues. The V end was cut by 6 bases, the J end by 5 bases, with 17 bases between. CDR3 DNA sequence: TGTGCCATCAGGGTGGGGGGGGCGCCCGACGAGCAGTACTTC. Translation: CAIRVGGAPDEQYF.

Note on this clone: A read error may account for a junction end that differs from germline. The chain couples TRBV7-2 to TRBJ2-5, with 7 bases matching TRBD2. This CDR3 contains 13 residues. CDR1 is SGHTA, CDR2 FQGNSA, per germline. The CDR3 region has the DNA TGTGCCAGCAGCTTAACGGGAGGCCCAGGGAGGCACTTC. Translation: CASSLTGGPGRHF.

CDR3 loop: CASSLGPPGLSTDTQYF. The CDR3 coding sequence is TGTGCCAGCAGCTTAGGGCCTCCGGGACTCAGCACAGATACGCAGTATTTT. The chain couples TRBV7-9 to TRBJ2-3; D perhaps matches TRBD2 (6 bases). This CDR3 contains 17 residues. Germline assignment: CDR1 SEHNR and CDR2 FQNEAQ (reference sequence). V lost 1 base to trimming and J lost 0 bases, with 14 bases between them.

This chain connects TRBV7-2 to TRBJ2-7; 9 bases map to TRBD1. CDR1 is SGHTA and CDR2 is FQGNSA in the germline V gene. The J segment lost 4 bases and the V segment lost 3 bases, leaving 7 bases of the junction unmatched. The length of the CDR3 is 15 residues. CDR3 DNA: TGTGCCAGCAGCTTGGGGACAGGGCGAGGGTACGAGCAGTACTTC. Its protein is CASSLGTGRGYEQYF.

The CDR3 reads CASNVRDRGRGANVLTF. CDR3 sequence (DNA): TGTGCCAGTAACGTCCGGGACAGGGGGCGTGGGGCCAACGTCCTGACTTTC. V usage is TRBV19 and J usage is TRBJ2-6, with 12 bases matching TRBD1. The ends lost 7 bases at V and 3 bases at J; junction bases unmatched: 7. Germline V gene data show CDR1 as LNHDA and CDR2 as SQIVND (reference sequence). CDR3 length: 17 amino acids.

This chain connects TRBV2 to TRBJ1-1; D gene uncertain. CDR1 is SNHLY, CDR2 FYNNEI, per germline. V dropped 4 bases and J dropped 0 bases, with 9 bases sitting between them. The CDR3 extends over 14 amino acids. CDR3 DNA: TGTGCCAGCAGTGGTAACAGAATGAACACTGAAGCTTTCTTT. The encoded protein is CASSGNRMNTEAFF.

CDR3 coding DNA: TGTGCCAGCAGTTTAAACCGGGATCAGCCCCAGCATTTT. Translation: CASSLNRDQPQHF. The genes are TRBV27 and TRBJ1-5; D unclear. The CDR3 has 13 amino acids. V shed 2 bases and J shed 5 bases, with 7 bases lying between them. Germline lookup yields CDR1 MNHEY and CDR2 SMNVEV (reference sequence).

Only one count was recorded for this clone. This rearrangement joins TRBV30 to TRBJ2-3; a weak D match, TRBD2 (6 bases). Per germline, CDR1 GTSNPN and CDR2 SVGIG (reference sequence). V was trimmed by 2 bases and J by 0 bases, leaving 6 bases between them. CDR3 length equals 13 residues. The CDR3 DNA reads as TGTGCCTGGAGTCGGGGGAGCACAGATACGCAGTATTTT. This sequence encodes CAWSRGSTDTQYF.

This clone was found many times. The chain joins TRBV7-2 to TRBJ2-6; D gene unclear. V was clipped by 5 bases and J by 4 bases, with 15 bases between them. The CDR3 covers 16 residues. Germline CDR1 reads SGHTA; CDR2 reads FQGNSA. The CDR3 DNA sequence: TGTGCCAGCAGCCAAACCTCGGGTGGGGGGGCCAACGTCCTGACTTTC. Translation: CASSQTSGGGANVLTF.

The rearrangement links TRBV6-5 to TRBJ1-5, with D maybe TRBD1 (6 bases). The CDR3 is 15 amino acids. Germline CDR1 is MNHEY and CDR2 is SVGAGI. V shed 6 bases and J shed 5 bases, with 17 bases lying between them. This chain's CDR3 is CASSPGGGFYQPQHF. CDR3 nucleotide sequence: TGTGCCAGCAGCCCCGGGGGGGGCTTCTATCAGCCCCAGCATTTT.

The chain uses TRBV28 and TRBJ2-5; 8 bases match TRBD2. V lost 6 bases and J lost 4; bases outside the gene matches: 7. In germline, CDR1 is MDHEN, CDR2 SYDVKM. CDR3 size: 14 residues. As DNA, the CDR3 is TGTGCCAGCAGGGAGCGGGGGATAGGAGAGACCCAGTACTTC. Amino acid sequence: CASRERGIGETQYF.

This clone was seen more than once but under ten times. The chain carries TRBV6-1 and TRBJ2-1, with TRBD2 matching 11 bases. The V segment lost 0 bases and the J segment 6 bases; nucleotides outside the gene matches: 1. Germline V lookup: CDR1 MNHNS, CDR2 SASEGT. The CDR3 consists of 15 residues. The CDR3 DNA sequence: TGTGCCAGCAGTGAAGCTAGCGGGGGGGCCAATGAGCAGTTCTTC. This encodes CASSEASGGANEQFF.

This clone has only one observation. This chain uses TRBV28 with TRBJ1-1; D remains ambiguous. CDR1 and CDR2 from the germline V gene are MDHEN and SYDVKM. Trimming took off 4 bases at V and 4 bases at J, with 7 bases between the two ends. CDR3 length equals 12 residues. This chain's CDR3 is CASSSRSTEAFF. The CDR3 nucleotides are TGTGCCAGCAGTTCTAGGAGCACTGAAGCTTTCTTT.

V usage is TRBV11-2 and J usage is TRBJ2-7, with 12 bases fitting TRBD1. The CDR3 has 15 residues. Unmatched junction bases numbered 7, after V lost 5 bases and J lost 5 bases. The germline V gene has CDR1 SGHAT and CDR2 FQNNGV. CDR3 loop: CASSPGGTGGHEQYF. The CDR3 DNA sequence: TGTGCCAGCAGCCCAGGCGGGACAGGGGGCCACGAGCAGTACTTC.